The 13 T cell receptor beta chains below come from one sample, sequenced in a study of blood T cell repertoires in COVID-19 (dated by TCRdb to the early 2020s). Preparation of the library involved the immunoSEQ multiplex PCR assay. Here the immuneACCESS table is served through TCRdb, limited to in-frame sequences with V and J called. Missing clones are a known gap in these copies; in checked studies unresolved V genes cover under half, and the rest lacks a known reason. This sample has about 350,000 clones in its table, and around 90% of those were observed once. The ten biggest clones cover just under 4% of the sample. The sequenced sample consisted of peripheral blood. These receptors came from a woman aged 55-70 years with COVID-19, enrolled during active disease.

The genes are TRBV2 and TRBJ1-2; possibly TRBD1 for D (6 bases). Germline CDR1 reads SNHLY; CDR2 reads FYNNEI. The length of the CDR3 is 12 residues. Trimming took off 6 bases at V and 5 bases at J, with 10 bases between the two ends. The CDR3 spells CASRQQGYGYTF. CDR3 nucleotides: TGTGCCAGCAGACAACAGGGTTATGGCTACACCTTC. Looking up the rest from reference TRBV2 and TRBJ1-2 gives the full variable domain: EPEVTQTPSHQVTQMGQEVILRCVPISNHLYFYWYRQILGQKVEFLVSFYNNEISEKSEIFDDQFSVERPDGSNFTLKIRSTKLEDSAMYFCASRQQGYGYTFGSGTRLTVV.

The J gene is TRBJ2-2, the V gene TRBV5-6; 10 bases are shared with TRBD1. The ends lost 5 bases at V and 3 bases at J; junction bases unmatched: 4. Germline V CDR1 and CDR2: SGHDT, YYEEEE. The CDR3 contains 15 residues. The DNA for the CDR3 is TGTGCCAGCAGGGGGGGACAGGGGCACACCGGGGAGCTGTTTTTT. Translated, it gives CASRGGQGHTGELFF. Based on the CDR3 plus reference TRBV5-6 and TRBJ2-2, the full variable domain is DAGVTQSPTHLIKTRGQQVTLRCSPKSGHDTVSWYQQALGQGPQFIFQYYEEEERQRGNFPDRFSGHQFPNYSSELNVNALLLGDSALYLCASRGGQGHTGELFFGEGSRLTVL.

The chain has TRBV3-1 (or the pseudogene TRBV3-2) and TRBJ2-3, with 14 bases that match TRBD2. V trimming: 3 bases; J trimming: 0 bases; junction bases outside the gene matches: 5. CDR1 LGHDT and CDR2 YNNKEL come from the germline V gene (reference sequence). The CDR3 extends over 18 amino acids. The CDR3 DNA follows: TGTGCCAGCAGCCACGGACTAGCGGGGGGCCAAAGCACAGATACGCAGTATTTT. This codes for CASSHGLAGGQSTDTQYF.

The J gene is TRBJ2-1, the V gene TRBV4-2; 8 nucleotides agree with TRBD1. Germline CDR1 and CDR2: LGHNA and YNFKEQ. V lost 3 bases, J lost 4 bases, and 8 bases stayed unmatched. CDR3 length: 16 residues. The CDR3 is CASSHRLGQGYNEQFF. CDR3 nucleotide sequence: TGTGCCAGCAGCCATCGATTAGGACAGGGTTACAATGAGCAGTTCTTC.

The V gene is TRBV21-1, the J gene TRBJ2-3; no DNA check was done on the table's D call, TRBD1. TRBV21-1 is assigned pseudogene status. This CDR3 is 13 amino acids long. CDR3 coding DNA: TGTGCATCCGGACACCACTGCACAGATACGCAGTATTTT. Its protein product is CASGHHCTDTQYF.

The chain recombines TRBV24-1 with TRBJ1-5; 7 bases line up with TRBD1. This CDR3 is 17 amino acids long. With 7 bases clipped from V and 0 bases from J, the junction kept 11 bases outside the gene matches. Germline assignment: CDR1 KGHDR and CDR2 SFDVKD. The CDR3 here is CATSLFPRGFSNQPQHF. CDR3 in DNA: TGTGCCACCAGCTTATTCCCCAGGGGGTTTAGCAATCAGCCCCAGCATTTT.

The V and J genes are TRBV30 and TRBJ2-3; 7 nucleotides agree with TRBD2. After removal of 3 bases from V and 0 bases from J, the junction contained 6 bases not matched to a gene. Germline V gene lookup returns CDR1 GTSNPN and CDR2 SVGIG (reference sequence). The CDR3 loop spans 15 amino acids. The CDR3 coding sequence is TGTGCCTGGAGCGCGGGGGTTTCTAGCACAGATACGCAGTATTTT. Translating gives CAWSAGVSSTDTQYF.

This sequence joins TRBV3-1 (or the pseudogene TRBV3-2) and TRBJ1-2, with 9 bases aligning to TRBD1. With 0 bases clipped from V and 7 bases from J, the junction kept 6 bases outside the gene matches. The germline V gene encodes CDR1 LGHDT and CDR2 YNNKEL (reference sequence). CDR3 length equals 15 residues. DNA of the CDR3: TGTGCCAGCAGCCAAGAGGGGACAGGGCGGCTTGGCTACACCTTC. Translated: CASSQEGTGRLGYTF.

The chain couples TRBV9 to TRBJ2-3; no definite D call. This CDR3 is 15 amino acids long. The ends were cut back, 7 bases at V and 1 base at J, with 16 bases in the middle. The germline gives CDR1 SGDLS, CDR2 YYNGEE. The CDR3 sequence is CASCGWRICTDTQYF. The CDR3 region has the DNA TGTGCCAGCTGTGGTTGGCGGATTTGCACAGATACGCAGTATTTT.

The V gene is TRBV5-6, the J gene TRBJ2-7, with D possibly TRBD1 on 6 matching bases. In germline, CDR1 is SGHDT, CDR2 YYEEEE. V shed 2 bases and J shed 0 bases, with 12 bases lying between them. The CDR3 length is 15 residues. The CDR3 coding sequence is TGTGCCAGCAGCTTTACAGGGTGGAGCTCCTACGAGCAGTACTTC. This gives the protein CASSFTGWSSYEQYF.

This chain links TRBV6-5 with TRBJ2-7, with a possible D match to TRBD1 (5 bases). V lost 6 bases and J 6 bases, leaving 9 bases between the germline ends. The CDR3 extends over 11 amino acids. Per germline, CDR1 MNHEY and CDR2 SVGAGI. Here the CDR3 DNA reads TGTGCCAGCAGCACGACAGCCGAGCAGTACTTC. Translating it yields CASSTTAEQYF.

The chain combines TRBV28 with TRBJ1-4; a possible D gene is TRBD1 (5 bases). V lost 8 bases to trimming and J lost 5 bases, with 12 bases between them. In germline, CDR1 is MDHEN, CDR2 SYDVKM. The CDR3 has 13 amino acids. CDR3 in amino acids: CASLMGLNEKLFF. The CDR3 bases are TGTGCCAGCTTGATGGGGCTGAATGAAAAACTGTTTTTT.

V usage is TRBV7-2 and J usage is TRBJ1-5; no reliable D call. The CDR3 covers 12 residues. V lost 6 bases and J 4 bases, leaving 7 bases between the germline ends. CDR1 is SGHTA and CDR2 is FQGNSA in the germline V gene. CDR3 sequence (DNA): TGTGCCAGCAGTAGCCCGAATCAGCCCCAGCATTTT. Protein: CASSSPNQPQHF.